This TCR beta chain appears in the sequencing data of a study of cytomegalovirus exposure and HLA in healthy donors. Findings and caveats of the study: Apparent HLA restriction characterized most CMV-associated TCR beta chains in a later analysis. A previous analysis found most TCR beta V segments productive roughly 87% or roughly 30% of the time. Later genetic work tied a missense DCLRE1C variant to beta-chain V and J trimming.

In regard to this clone: Its specificity is not known.

Primers for the PCR totalled 60 Vbeta and 13 Jbeta. Using immunoSEQ multiplex PCR, the repertoire was profiled, and TCRdb retains in-frame clones only, with some absent. The sample holds tens of thousands of clones, around 78% seen once. Donors sampled were nominally healthy, though unrecorded immune exposures were likely. Per germline, CDR1 MNHEY and CDR2 SMNVEV (reference sequence). The V segment lost 5 bases and the J segment 0 bases; nucleotides outside the gene matches: 12. The CDR3 has 17 residues. This TCR derives from a man younger than 40 in good health and CMV-seronegative. Sequencing input: PBMCs. The gene calls are TRBV27 and TRBJ1-1; 7 nucleotides line up with TRBD1. CDR3 DNA: TGTGCCAGCAGTCCACAACAGGGGAATCAAGTGAACACTGAAGCTTTCTTT. It yields the protein CASSPQQGNQVNTEAFF.